One sample yielded the 7 T cell receptor beta chains listed below, sequenced in a study of molecular identifiers for immune sequencing clone quantification. TCRdb reprocessed the PCR reads via MiXCR and lists one record per CDR3 protein. The sample contains more than 450,000 distinct CDR3 sequences, about 25% of which appear only once. Sequencing input: naive CD8+ T cells from blood, with Jurkat cell RNA spiked in. Documented subset: FACS-sorted CD8+CD4-CCR7+CD45RA+ naive T cells. These receptor sequences come from a human donor in good health. Some libraries in this study had Jurkat cell RNA spiked in.

V gene TRBV7-9 combines with J gene TRBJ1-1; D is unresolved. Germline V gene data show CDR1 as SEHNR and CDR2 as FQNEAQ (reference sequence). This CDR3 contains 13 residues. Trimming took off 5 bases at V and 0 bases at J, with 7 bases between the two ends. The CDR3 DNA follows: TGTGCCAGCAGCGCCGGAATGAACACTGAAGCTTTCTTT. Translating it yields CASSAGMNTEAFF.

This clonotype came up many times. The CDR3 DNA is TGTGCCAGCAGCTTAGTCAGTCCAGGTGATGAGCAGTTCTTC. The encoded protein is CASSLVSPGDEQFF. This sequence joins TRBV7-2 and TRBJ2-1; D gene unclear. The CDR3 is 14 residues long. V lost 1 base and J lost 8, with 12 bases in between. From germline, CDR1 is SGHTA and CDR2 FQGNSA.

This clonotype was found a few times. The V and J genes are TRBV15 and TRBJ1-1; 7 nucleotides line up with TRBD1. CDR1 LNHNV and CDR2 YYDKDF come from the germline V gene (reference sequence). Trimming took 4 bases from V and 1 from J; bases not matched to a gene: 6. The CDR3 runs to 15 residues. For the CDR3, the DNA is TGTGCCACCAGCATTAGGGGACAGCAGAACACTGAAGCTTTCTTT. Encoded protein: CATSIRGQQNTEAFF.

The genes are TRBV27 and TRBJ2-7; D is ambiguous. Deletions cut 3 bases from V and 0 bases from J, with 12 bases between. The CDR3 spans 15 residues. The germline V gene has CDR1 MNHEY and CDR2 SMNVEV (reference sequence). The CDR3 sequence: CASSFAPWGSYEQYF. The DNA of the CDR3 is TGTGCCAGCAGTTTTGCACCGTGGGGCTCCTACGAGCAGTACTTC.

This clonotype came up many times. This chain uses TRBV30 with TRBJ2-7, with TRBD2 as a possible D gene (6 bases). The V end lost 2 bases, the J end lost 7 bases, and 9 bases lay between the germline ends. The germline V gene encodes CDR1 GTSNPN and CDR2 SVGIG (reference sequence). CDR3 length: 11 residues. The CDR3 region is CAWSPAGEQYF. CDR3 bases: TGTGCCTGGAGTCCAGCGGGTGAGCAGTACTTC.

This clonotype was observed a single time. A clone one base away is much larger, so this may be a read error. This chain joins TRBV14 and TRBJ2-5, with D unresolved. V lost 7 bases and J lost 3, with 15 bases in between. The CDR3 consists of 14 residues. The germline gives CDR1 SGHDN, CDR2 FVKESK. CDR3 in DNA: TGTGCCAGCAACCAGAACCGGGCAGAAGAGACCCAGTACTTC. Translation: CASNQNRAEETQYF.

This clonotype was recorded many times. The chain employs TRBV7-2 and TRBJ2-5, with a weak D call TRBD1 (6 bases). Trimming pared 1 base from V and 2 bases from J, leaving 8 bases between. The CDR3 has 14 amino acids. In germline, CDR1 is SGHTA, CDR2 FQGNSA. DNA of the CDR3: TGTGCCAGCAGCTTAGACAGGGAGCAAGAGACCCAGTACTTC. It is translated as CASSLDREQETQYF.